These 22 T cell receptor beta chains were all obtained from the same sample, sequenced in a study of CD4 and CD8 cells across lung adenocarcinoma regions. Each CDR3 protein gets one entry after TCRdb re-called the PCR reads with MiXCR. Counted here are around 20,000 distinct CDR3 sequences, roughly 50% occurring once; the ten biggest clones make up about 19%. The specimen sequenced was CD4+ T cells from the margin of a lung tumor. These receptors came from a male donor with lung adenocarcinoma. The CD4 and CD8 labels of this study may be unreliable.

This clonotype was seen only a few times. The gene calls are TRBV10-1 and TRBJ2-1, with unresolved D. This CDR3 spans 11 amino acids. The V gene's germline CDR1 is WNHNN and CDR2 SYGVQD (reference sequence). V was cut by 6 bases and J by 6 bases, with 6 bases left in between. The CDR3 bases are TGCGCCAGCAGGGACGGCAATGAGCAGTTCTTC. It translates to CASRDGNEQFF.

This chain uses TRBV27 with TRBJ2-5; weak D call: TRBD1 (6 bases). Trimming shortened V by 2 bases and J by 11 bases, and 24 bases separated the two germline ends. The CDR3 length is 16 residues. Per germline, CDR1 MNHEY and CDR2 SMNVEV (reference sequence). The CDR3 region is CASSLTGTNSYNEQYF. In nucleotides, the CDR3 is TGTGCCAGCAGTTTAACCGGGACAAACTCCTACAATGAGCAGTACTTC.

The CDR3 nucleotides read TGTGCCAGCAGCTTGGTGAGCGACCCAGCCTACAATGAGCAGTTCTTC. Encoded protein: CASSLVSDPAYNEQFF. This chain uses TRBV5-5 with TRBJ2-1; D call uncertain. Trimming shortened V by 0 bases and J by 2 bases, and 12 bases separated the two germline ends. This CDR3 spans 16 amino acids. Germline V CDR1 and CDR2: SGHKS, YYEKEE (reference sequence).

The chain couples TRBV25-1 to TRBJ2-1; TRBD1 agrees at 12 bases. After removal of 2 bases from V and 10 bases from J, the junction contained 9 bases not matched to a gene. CDR1 is MGHDK and CDR2 is SYGVNS in the germline V gene. The CDR3 consists of 16 residues. CDR3 DNA: TGTGCCAGCAGTGAAAGGTGGGGGACAGGGGGCGGCGAGCAGTTCTTC. It codes for CASSERWGTGGGEQFF.

Comments on this clonotype: A junction boundary mismatches the germline segment, possibly from a read error. The chain carries TRBV10-1 and TRBJ2-3; perhaps TRBD2 as D (6 bases). Germline lookup yields CDR1 WNHNN and CDR2 SYGVQD (reference sequence). The CDR3 extends over 16 amino acids. The CDR3 reads CASGRRGGRGPDTQYF. The CDR3 DNA sequence: TGCGCCAGCGGGCGACGGGGAGGCCGGGGCCCAGATACGCAGTACTTT.

This clonotype was seen only once. The junction does not match germline at one end; this may be a read error. This rearrangement joins TRBV27 to TRBJ2-3, with 8 bases identical to TRBD2. The CDR3 loop spans 17 amino acids. Germline V lookup: CDR1 MNHEY, CDR2 SMNVEV (reference sequence). This CDR3 reads CASSPGRLASAKDTQYF. CDR3 nucleotides: TGTGCCAGCAGTCCTGGCCGACTAGCGTCAGCGAAAGATACGCAGTATTTC.

The rearrangement links TRBV6-1 to TRBJ2-3; tentatively, D is TRBD2 (6 bases). The V gene lost 6 bases and the J gene lost 3 bases, with 19 bases spanning the gap. Germline V CDR1 and CDR2: MNHNS, SASEGT. The CDR3 is 16 residues long. The CDR3 is CASRGGRGRETDTQYF. The CDR3 DNA reads as TGTGCCAGCAGGGGGGGACGGGGCCGAGAGACAGATACGCAGTATTTT.

This clonotype was observed a handful of times. The chain combines TRBV5-3 with TRBJ1-6; TRBD1 matches 7 bases. TRBV5-3 is an open reading frame, and its role is uncertain. The ends lost 4 bases at V and 9 bases at J; junction bases unmatched: 1. This CDR3 comprises 12 residues. For the CDR3, the DNA is TGTGCCAGAAGCGGACAGGTTTCACCCCTCCACTTT. Translating it yields CARSGQVSPLHF.

The chain carries TRBV6-1 and TRBJ1-2; maybe TRBD1 (6 bases). The CDR3 totals 15 residues. The V and J ends lost 6 bases and 4 bases respectively, with 18 bases between them. Germline V gene data show CDR1 as MNHNS and CDR2 as SASEGT. Here the CDR3 reads CASSPWRGLTYGYTF. In DNA, the CDR3 is TGTGCCAGCAGCCCCTGGCGGGGGCTAACCTATGGCTACACCTTC.

This sequence joins TRBV25-1 and TRBJ2-5, with D perhaps matching TRBD1 or TRBD2 (6 bases each). The CDR3 length is 15 residues. V lost 11 bases, J lost 7 bases, and 26 bases lay in between. CDR1 is MGHDK and CDR2 is SYGVNS in the germline V gene. The CDR3 bases are TGTGCCGCGGGGCTCGGGGGCCGCGACCGGGCGACCCAGTACTTC. Protein: CAAGLGGRDRATQYF.

Only a few counts were recorded for this clonotype. The genes are TRBV5-1 and TRBJ1-1; D gene ambiguous. V lost 5 bases and J lost 8, with 13 bases in between. Germline V gives CDR1 SGHRS, CDR2 YFSETQ. The CDR3 spans 12 residues. CDR3 sequence reads: CASRTGKEEAFF. The CDR3 DNA follows: TGCGCCAGCAGGACCGGGAAGGAGGAAGCTTTCTTT. Using reference TRBV5-1 and TRBJ1-1 for the parts outside the CDR3, the full variable domain is KAGVTQTPRYLIKTRGQQVTLSCSPISGHRSVSWYQQTPGQGLQFLFEYFSETQRNKGNFPGRFSGRQFSNSRSEMNVSTLELGDSALYLCASRTGKEEAFFGQGTRLTVV.

This clonotype was recorded many times. V gene TRBV14 combines with J gene TRBJ2-4; TRBD1 agrees at 8 bases. The CDR3 covers 12 residues. Germline V CDR1 and CDR2: SGHDN, FVKESK. The ends lost 3 bases at V and 9 bases at J; junction bases unmatched: 1. The CDR3 DNA reads TGTGCCAGCAGCCAGGACAGGGCCATTCAGTACTTC. It is translated as CASSQDRAIQYF.

In DNA form, the CDR3 reads TGTGCCAGCACCCGGACAGACCAAGAGACCCAGTACTTC. It yields the protein CASTRTDQETQYF. V usage is TRBV6-1 and J usage is TRBJ2-5; D may be TRBD1 (6 bases). This CDR3 comprises 13 residues. Per germline, CDR1 MNHNS and CDR2 SASEGT. V was shortened by 7 bases and J by 0 bases, with 9 bases between the two germline ends.

As concerns this clonotype: It may be a read error: a sequence one base away is much more abundant. V and J are TRBV4-2 and TRBJ2-1, with a possible D match to TRBD2 (5 bases). The J call may be faulty, since TRBJ2-7 better matches the DNA end. This CDR3 comprises 13 residues. From germline, CDR1 is LGHNA and CDR2 YNFKEQ. The DNA of the CDR3 is TGTGCCAGCAGCCAAAACGTCGCGGGTGAGCAGTACTTC. It encodes CASSQNVAGEQYF.

This clonotype was observed once. One junction end does not reproduce the germline sequence, and a read error may be involved. The chain employs TRBV10-3 and TRBJ2-4; no clear D gene. Germline assignment: CDR1 ENHRY and CDR2 SYGVKD. This CDR3 spans 17 amino acids. In DNA form, the CDR3 reads TGTGCCATCTGTGCAGGCCTCCGAGCCCGTGCCAAAAACACTCAGTACTTC. Translating it yields CAICAGLRARAKNTQYF.

Concerning this clonotype itself: No conserved phenylalanine or tryptophan is present at the end of the CDR3, so a read error is the likely explanation. Because the CDR3's place on the DNA is in doubt, the DNA is left out and the CDR3 is given as listed by TCRdb. The gene calls are TRBV22-1 and TRBJ2-5; the tabulated D call, TRBD1, remains unverified against the DNA. TRBV22-1 is labeled a pseudogene. The CDR3 is 11 amino acids long, termini counted. The CDR3 protein is CPGPGVSLFPY.

V is TRBV28 and J is TRBJ1-5; the match to TRBD1 covers 7 bases. The V gene's germline CDR1 is MDHEN and CDR2 SYDVKM. V lost 3 bases, J lost 8 bases, and 7 bases stayed unmatched. This CDR3 is built from 14 residues. The CDR3 region has the DNA TGTGCCAGCAGTTTTCGGAGGGGGCAGAAGCCCCAGCATTTT. It is translated as CASSFRRGQKPQHF.

On this clonotype itself: A read error may account for a junction end that differs from germline. DNA of the CDR3: TGTGCCAGCAGTTCGGGGCAGGTCGGTAAAAACATGCAGTATTTC. Its protein product is CASSSGQVGKNMQYF. The chain carries TRBV6-5 and TRBJ2-4, with D perhaps TRBD1 or TRBD2 (5 bases each). CDR1 is MNHEY, CDR2 SVGAGI, per germline. The CDR3 is 15 residues long.

By share of the sample, this clonotype is medium-sized. The chain joins TRBV6-5 to TRBJ2-1, with D unresolved. The ends were cut back, 5 bases at V and 12 bases at J, with 11 bases in the middle. This CDR3 is built from 11 residues. Germline assignment: CDR1 MNHEY and CDR2 SVGAGI. The CDR3 DNA sequence: TGTGCCAGCAGTACCCTTACGGGGCAGTTCTTC. It codes for CASSTLTGQFF.

V usage is TRBV6-4 and J usage is TRBJ2-3; tentative D call: TRBD2 (7 bases). With the DNA end fitting TRBJ2-4 better, the J assignment may be wrong. This CDR3 spans 15 amino acids. CDR1 is MRHNA, CDR2 SNTAGT, per germline. Here the CDR3 reads CASSDGRGSKDTQYF. CDR3 sequence (DNA): TGTGCCAGCAGTGACGGGAGGGGGAGCAAAGATACTCAGTACTTC.

Judged by abundance, this clonotype is medium-sized. The V call is TRBV28, the J call TRBJ2-5; tentative D call: TRBD2 (6 bases). With the DNA end fitting TRBJ2-7 better, the J assignment may be wrong. This CDR3 is 15 amino acids long. Germline CDR1 is MDHEN and CDR2 is SYDVKM. For the CDR3, the DNA is TGTGCCAGCAGTTTTCCCCTGCGCGGGACGCCCGAGCAGTACTTC. It translates to CASSFPLRGTPEQYF.

Worth noting for this clonotype: Germline is not matched at one junction end, which may reflect a read error. V gene TRBV4-1 combines with J gene TRBJ2-4; weak D call: TRBD2 (6 bases). The CDR3 runs 16 residues. Germline V lookup: CDR1 MGHRA, CDR2 YSYEKL. This CDR3 is CASSPTGGRAENTQYF. The DNA for the CDR3 is TGCGCCAGCAGCCCGACTGGGGGGAGAGCCGAAAACACTCAGTACTTC.